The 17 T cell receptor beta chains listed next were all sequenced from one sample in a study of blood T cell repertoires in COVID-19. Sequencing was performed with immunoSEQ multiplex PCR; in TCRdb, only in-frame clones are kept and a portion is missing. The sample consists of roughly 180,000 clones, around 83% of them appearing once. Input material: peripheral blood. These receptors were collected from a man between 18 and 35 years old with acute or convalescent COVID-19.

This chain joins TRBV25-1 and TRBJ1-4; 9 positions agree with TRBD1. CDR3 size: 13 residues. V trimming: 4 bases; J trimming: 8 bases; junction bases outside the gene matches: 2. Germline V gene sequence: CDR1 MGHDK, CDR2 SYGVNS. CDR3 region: CASSGDREEKLFF. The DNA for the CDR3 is TGTGCCAGCAGTGGGGACAGGGAAGAAAAACTGTTTTTT. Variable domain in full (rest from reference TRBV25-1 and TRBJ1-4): EADIYQTPRYLVIGTGKKITLECSQTMGHDKMYWYQQDPGMELHLIHYSYGVNSTEKGDLSSESTVSRIRTEHFPLTLESARPSHTSQYLCASSGDREEKLFFGSGTQLSVL.

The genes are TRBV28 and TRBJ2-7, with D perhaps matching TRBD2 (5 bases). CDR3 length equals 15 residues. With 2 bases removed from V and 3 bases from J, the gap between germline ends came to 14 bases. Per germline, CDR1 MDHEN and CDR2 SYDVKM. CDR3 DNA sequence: TGTGCCAGCAGTTTAGGCGGGTTGAAGATCTACGAGCAGTACTTC. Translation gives CASSLGGLKIYEQYF.

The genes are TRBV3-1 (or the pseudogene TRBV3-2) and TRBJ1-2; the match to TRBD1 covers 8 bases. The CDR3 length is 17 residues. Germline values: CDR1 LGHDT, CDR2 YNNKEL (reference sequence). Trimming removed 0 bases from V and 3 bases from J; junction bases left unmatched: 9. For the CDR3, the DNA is TGTGCCAGCAGCCAAGATGAGGTGGGGACAGGCGACTATGGCTACACCTTC. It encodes CASSQDEVGTGDYGYTF.

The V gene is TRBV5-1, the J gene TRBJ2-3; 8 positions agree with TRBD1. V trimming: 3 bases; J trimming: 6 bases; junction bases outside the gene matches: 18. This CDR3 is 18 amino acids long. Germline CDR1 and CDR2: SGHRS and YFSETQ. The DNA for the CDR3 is TGCGCCAGCAGCTCCAAGAAAATGGGACAGGACTCGCGGGATACGCAGTATTTT. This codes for CASSSKKMGQDSRDTQYF.

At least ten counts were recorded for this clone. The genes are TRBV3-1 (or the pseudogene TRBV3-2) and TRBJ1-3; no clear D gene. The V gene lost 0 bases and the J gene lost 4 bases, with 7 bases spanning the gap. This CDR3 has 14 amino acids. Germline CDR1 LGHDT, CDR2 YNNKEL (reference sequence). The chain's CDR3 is CASSQDISGNTIYF. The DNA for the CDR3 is TGTGCCAGCAGCCAAGATATTTCCGGAAACACCATATATTTT.

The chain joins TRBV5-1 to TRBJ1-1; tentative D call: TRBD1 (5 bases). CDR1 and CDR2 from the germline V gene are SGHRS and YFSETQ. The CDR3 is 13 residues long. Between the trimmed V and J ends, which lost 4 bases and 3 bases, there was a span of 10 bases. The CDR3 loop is CASSEYRYTEAFF. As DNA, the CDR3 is TGCGCCAGCAGCGAATACAGGTACACTGAAGCTTTCTTT.

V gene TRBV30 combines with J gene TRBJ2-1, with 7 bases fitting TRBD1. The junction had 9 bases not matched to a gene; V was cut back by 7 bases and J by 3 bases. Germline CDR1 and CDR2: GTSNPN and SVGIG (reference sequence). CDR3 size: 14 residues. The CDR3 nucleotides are TGTGCCTACCTCCGGGACAGAGTCTACAATGAGCAGTTCTTC. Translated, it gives CAYLRDRVYNEQFF.

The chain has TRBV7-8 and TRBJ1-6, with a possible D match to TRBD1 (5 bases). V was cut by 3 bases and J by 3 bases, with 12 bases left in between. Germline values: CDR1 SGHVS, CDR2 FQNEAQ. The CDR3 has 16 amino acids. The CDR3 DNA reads TGTGCCAGCAGCTTCCAACAGGCCCACTATAATTCACCCCTCCACTTT. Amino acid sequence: CASSFQQAHYNSPLHF.

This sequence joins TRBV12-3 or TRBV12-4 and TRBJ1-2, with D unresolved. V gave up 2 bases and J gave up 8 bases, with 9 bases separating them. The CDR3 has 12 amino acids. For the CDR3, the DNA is TGTGCCAGCAGTTTATATTTGGAGGGCTACACCTTC. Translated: CASSLYLEGYTF.

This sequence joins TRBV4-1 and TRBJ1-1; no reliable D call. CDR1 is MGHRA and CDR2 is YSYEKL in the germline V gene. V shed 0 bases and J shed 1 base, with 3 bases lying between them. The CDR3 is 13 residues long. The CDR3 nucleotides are TGCGCCAGCAGCCAAGAGAGGAACACTGAAGCTTTCTTT. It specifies CASSQERNTEAFF.

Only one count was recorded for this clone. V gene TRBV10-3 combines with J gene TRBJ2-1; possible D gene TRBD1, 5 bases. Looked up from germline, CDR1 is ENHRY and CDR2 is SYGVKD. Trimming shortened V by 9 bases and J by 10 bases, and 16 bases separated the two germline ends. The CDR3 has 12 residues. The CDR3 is CAIRRSSGEQFF. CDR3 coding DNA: TGTGCCATTCGGCGGAGCTCAGGGGAGCAGTTCTTC.

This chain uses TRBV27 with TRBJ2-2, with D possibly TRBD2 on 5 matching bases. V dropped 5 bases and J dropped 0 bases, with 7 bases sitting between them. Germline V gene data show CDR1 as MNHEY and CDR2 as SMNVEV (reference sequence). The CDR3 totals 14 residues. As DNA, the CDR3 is TGTGCCAGCAGTCGGGGTCCGAACACCGGGGAGCTGTTTTTT. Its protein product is CASSRGPNTGELFF.

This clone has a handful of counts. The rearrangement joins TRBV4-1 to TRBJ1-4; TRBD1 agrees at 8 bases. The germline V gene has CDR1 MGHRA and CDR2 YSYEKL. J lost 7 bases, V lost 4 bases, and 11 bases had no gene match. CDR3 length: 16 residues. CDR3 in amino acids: CASSLFDRGGREKLFF. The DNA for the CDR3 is TGCGCCAGCAGCCTCTTCGACAGGGGCGGTCGTGAAAAACTGTTTTTT.

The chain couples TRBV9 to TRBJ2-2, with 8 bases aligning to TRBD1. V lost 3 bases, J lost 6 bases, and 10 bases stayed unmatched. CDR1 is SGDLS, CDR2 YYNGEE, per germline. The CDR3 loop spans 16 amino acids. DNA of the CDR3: TGTGCCAGCAGCGAAGCTTTGGACAGGGAGTCCGGGGAGCTGTTTTTT. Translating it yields CASSEALDRESGELFF.

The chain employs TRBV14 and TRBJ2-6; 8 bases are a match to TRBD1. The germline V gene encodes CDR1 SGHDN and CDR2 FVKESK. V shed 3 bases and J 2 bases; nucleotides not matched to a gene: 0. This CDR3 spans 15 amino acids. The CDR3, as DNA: TGTGCCAGCAGCCAGACAGGGGCTGGGGCCAACGTCCTGACTTTC. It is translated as CASSQTGAGANVLTF.

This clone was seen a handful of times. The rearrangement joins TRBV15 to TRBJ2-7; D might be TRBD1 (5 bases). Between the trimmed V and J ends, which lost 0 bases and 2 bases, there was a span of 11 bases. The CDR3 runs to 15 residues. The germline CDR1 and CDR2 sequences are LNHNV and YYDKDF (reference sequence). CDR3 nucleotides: TGTGCCACCAGCAGAGATCGAGGCAGGGCCTACGAGCAGTACTTC. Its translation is CATSRDRGRAYEQYF.

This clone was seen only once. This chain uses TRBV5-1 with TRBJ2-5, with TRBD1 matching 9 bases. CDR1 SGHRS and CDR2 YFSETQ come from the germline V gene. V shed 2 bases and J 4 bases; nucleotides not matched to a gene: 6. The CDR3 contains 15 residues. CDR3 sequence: CASSLGTGGPETQYF. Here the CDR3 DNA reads TGCGCCAGCAGCTTAGGTACAGGGGGCCCAGAGACCCAGTACTTC. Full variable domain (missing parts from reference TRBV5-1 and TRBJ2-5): KAGVTQTPRYLIKTRGQQVTLSCSPISGHRSVSWYQQTPGQGLQFLFEYFSETQRNKGNFPGRFSGRQFSNSRSEMNVSTLELGDSALYLCASSLGTGGPETQYFGPGTRLLVL.